These T cell receptor beta chains were read from a single sample in a study of response to subunit inactivated influenza vaccine. TCRdb fed the RT-PCR reads into MiXCR, producing one record per CDR3 protein. The table lists 500,000 or so distinct CDR3 sequences, more than 15% of them singletons, with less than 4% in the top ten. The material was CD4+ T cells sorted from PBMCs, obtained less than 30 months after vaccination. These receptors were collected from a man between 50 and 70 years old who received an inactivated influenza vaccine. Both conserved end residues are part of each CDR3. D genes are given only for firm matches. Size is omitted from some rows. Given values are once, few, many or a class for expanded clones.

abundance | j_gene | len | d_gene | v_gene | CDR3nt | CDR3aa
few | TRBJ2-3 | 16 | NA | TRBV7-2 | TGTGCCAGCAGCTTAGCCGGGGTCCAGAACACAGATACGCAGTATTTT | CASSLAGVQNTDTQYF
NA | TRBJ1-2 | 12 | NA | TRBV10-3 | TGTGCCATATCCCCAGCTAACTATGGCTACACCTTC | CAISPANYGYTF
NA | TRBJ2-4 | 18 | NA | TRBV11-2 | TGTGCCAGCAGCGGGGGGTTGCGCGGAAGAAGAGCCAAAAACATTCAGTACTTC | CASSGGLRGRRAKNIQYF
NA | TRBJ2-1 | 16 | TRBD2 | TRBV11-3 | TGTGCCAGCAGTTCCCCGGGGATGGCGGGAGAGGCTGAGCAGTTCTTC | CASSSPGMAGEAEQFF
NA | TRBJ1-5 | 16 | NA | TRBV7-2 | TGTGCCAGCAGCTTAGGTCTGGGTTATAGCAATCAGCCCCAGCATTTT | CASSLGLGYSNQPQHF
few | TRBJ2-7 | 13 | TRBD1 | TRBV3-1 | TGTGCCAGCAGCCAGGGACAGGGTGGCGAGCAGTACTTC | CASSQGQGGEQYF
NA | TRBJ2-3 | 17 | TRBD2 | TRBV12-3/TRBV12-4 | TGTGCCAGCAGTTTAGCCCCAGCGGGAGGAGACACAGATACGCAGTATTTT | CASSLAPAGGDTDTQYF
NA | TRBJ2-3 | 14 | TRBD2 | TRBV20-1 | TGCAGTACTAGCGGGCCGGTCCCCCCAGATACGCAGTATTTT | CSTSGPVPPDTQYF
NA | TRBJ2-1 | 14 | TRBD2 | TRBV25-1 | TGTGCCAGCAGTGGGGAGGGCCTGTGGAATGAGCAGTTCTTC | CASSGEGLWNEQFF
NA | TRBJ2-1 | 11 | NA | TRBV21-1 | TGTGCCAGCAAAAGGGGAAATGAGCAGTTCTTC | CASKRGNEQFF
NA | TRBJ1-5 | 16 | TRBD1 | TRBV4-2 | TGTGCCAGCAGCCGGGACAGGGTTGGGAGCAATCAGCCCCAGCATTTT | CASSRDRVGSNQPQHF
NA | TRBJ2-3 | 15 | TRBD2 | TRBV20-1 | TGCAGTGCGAGGGGACTAGCGGGAGTCGGAGACACGCAGTATTTT | CSARGLAGVGDTQYF
NA | TRBJ2-7 | 13 | NA | TRBV18 | TGTACCAGCTCACCCTCCTGGGGGAAGGAGCAGTACTTC | CTSSPSWGKEQYF
NA | TRBJ2-7 | 13 | TRBD2 | TRBV27 | TGTGCCAGCAAGGGACTAGCGGGAGGTGAGCAGTACTTC | CASKGLAGGEQYF
NA | TRBJ2-3 | 14 | NA | TRBV20-1 | TGCAGTGCTAGCTTTGCGGGGATCACAGATACGCAGTATTTT | CSASFAGITDTQYF
NA | TRBJ2-3 | 17 | TRBD2 | TRBV6-1 | TGTGCCAGCAGCGCCGGGACTAGCGTTTCCCTCACAGATACGCAGTATTTT | CASSAGTSVSLTDTQYF
NA | TRBJ2-1 | 14 | NA | TRBV20-1 | TGCAGTGCTAGAGGCACAGGGAGGGGCGATGAGCAGTTCTTC | CSARGTGRGDEQFF
NA | TRBJ2-1 | 16 | TRBD1 | TRBV7-9 | TGTGCCAGCAGATCACAGACAGGGGCCCACAATGATGAGCAGTTCTTC | CASRSQTGAHNDEQFF
NA | TRBJ2-7 | 12 | NA | TRBV10-3 | TGTGCCACAAGGGACCAAACCTACGAGCAGTACTTC | CATRDQTYEQYF
NA | TRBJ1-1 | 12 | NA | TRBV5-1 | TGCGCCAGCAGTAAAACTGGTACTGAAGCTTTCTTT | CASSKTGTEAFF
NA | TRBJ2-4 | 15 | TRBD1 | TRBV5-6 | TGTGCCAGCAGTTTTACGAACAGGGGGAGAAACATTCAGTACTTC | CASSFTNRGRNIQYF
NA | TRBJ2-7 | 15 | TRBD1 | TRBV5-6 | TGTGCCAGCAGCATAGGACAGGGACCGGCCTACGAGCAGTACTTC | CASSIGQGPAYEQYF
few | TRBJ1-5 | 14 | NA | TRBV7-6 | TGTGCCAGCAGGCCCAGATACGACAATCAGCCCCAGCATTTT | CASRPRYDNQPQHF
NA | TRBJ2-3 | 16 | TRBD2 | TRBV6-1 | TGTGCCAGCAGTCCCCACGGGGGGGGCGGCACAGATACGCAGTATTTT | CASSPHGGGGTDTQYF
few | TRBJ2-3 | 17 | TRBD1 | TRBV2 | TGTGCCAGCAGTTACAGACAGGGGGCTCAAGGCACAGATACGCAGTATTTT | CASSYRQGAQGTDTQYF
few | TRBJ2-7 | 14 | NA | TRBV2 | TGTGCCAGCAGTGAATTGAACAGTCTGCGAGAGCAGTACTTC | CASSELNSLREQYF
few | TRBJ2-7 | 15 | TRBD1 | TRBV28 | TGTGCCAGCACGAAAAGGACAGGGGGCATCTACGAGCAGTACTTC | CASTKRTGGIYEQYF
many | TRBJ2-3 | 13 | NA | TRBV10-2 | TGCGCCAGCAACCGAGTGTTCACAGATACGCAGTATTTT | CASNRVFTDTQYF
few | TRBJ2-5 | 14 | NA | TRBV4-3 | TGCGCCAGCAGCCAAGATAGCAGGGGAGAGACCCAGTACTTC | CASSQDSRGETQYF
NA | TRBJ2-1 | 15 | TRBD1 | TRBV6-2/TRBV6-3 | TGTGCCAGCTGTACGCCGGGACAGGGGAGTAATGAGCAGTTCTTC | CASCTPGQGSNEQFF
NA | TRBJ1-1 | 14 | TRBD1 | TRBV6-2/TRBV6-3 | TGTGCCAGCAGTAAGGGACAGCCGAACACTGAAGCTTTCTTT | CASSKGQPNTEAFF
many | TRBJ2-3 | 14 | NA | TRBV7-2 | TGTGCCAGCAGACGAGGGGGGCTGGGAGATACGCAGTATTTT | CASRRGGLGDTQYF
many | TRBJ2-1 | 13 | NA | TRBV5-1 | TGCGCCAGCAGCTTGTCACAGTACAATGAGCAGTTCTTC | CASSLSQYNEQFF
many | TRBJ1-4 | 14 | NA | TRBV6-1 | TGTGCCAGCAGCCTTGGACAAAGTAATGAAAAACTGTTTTTT | CASSLGQSNEKLFF
NA | TRBJ2-1 | 17 | TRBD2 | TRBV12-3/TRBV12-4 | TGTGCCAGCAGCTTTGGTGGACTAGCGGGGGGGCGTAATGAGCAGTTCTTC | CASSFGGLAGGRNEQFF